The clone carrying this T cell receptor beta chain occurred a few times. The antigen is not known. This entry belongs to a study of brain T cells in children with intractable seizures. Only in-frame clones appear in the TCRdb table, and some are missing; sequencing was by immunoSEQ multiplex PCR. Of a few hundred thousand clones in the sample, 93% were seen once. Study-level points and caveats: Absence of clones before surgery may stem from lower sequencing depth. Viral specificity was inferred only from CDR3 similarity; HCMV serostatus was unknown.

Described time point: blood from clinic visit 5 months post-surgery; TSC patient then seizure free. Sequencing was limited to surgery cases with top T cell transcript signatures in brain tissue. Before surgery, patients took at least one anti-epileptic drug. The germline gives CDR1 WNHNN, CDR2 SYGVQD (reference sequence). The trim removed 8 bases at V and 5 bases at J, leaving 9 bases unmatched. The CDR3 runs to 15 residues. The material was peripheral blood, obtained less than 6 months after surgery. The chain is built from TRBV10-1 and TRBJ1-5, with TRBD1 identical over 10 bases. The receptor was isolated from a boy in the first two years of life with tuberous sclerosis and intractable seizures. In nucleotides, the CDR3 is TGCGCCAGCGATCCGACAGGGGGCGCGCATCAGCCCCAGCATTTT. It is translated as CASDPTGGAHQPQHF.